The text below deals with one T cell receptor beta chain. This sample is part of a study of T-cell reconstitution after alpha-beta-depleted transplantation in children. Trimming cost V 6 bases and J 0 bases, with 9 bases left between them. The CDR3 length is 12 residues. The germline V gene has CDR1 DFQATT and CDR2 SNEGSKA (reference sequence). A TCRbeta library incorporating unique molecular identifiers was prepared. MiXCR, run by TCRdb on the PCR reads, gives a single entry per CDR3 protein. The sample lists 110,000 or so distinct CDR3 sequences; approximately 6.9% were seen once. This rearrangement joins TRBV20-1 to TRBJ2-7; possible D gene TRBD2, 5 bases. Sample: PBMCs, mostly from graft donor cells, taken 360 days after TCRalphabeta/CD19-depleted stem cell transplant. This sequence originates from a male patient under 10 years old who had a stem cell transplant for acute lymphoblastic leukemia, so the T cells may come from the graft donor. The CDR3 nucleotides read TGCAGTGCCAGCGGCGTCTCCTACGAGCAGTACTTC. It is translated as CSASGVSYEQYF.